This note documents a single TCR beta chain sequence. Its matching antigen is unknown. Via MiXCR, TCRdb re-called the reads, giving one row per CDR3 protein. Of 350,000 to 450,000 distinct CDR3 sequences in the sample, 15% to 20% were seen once. V was shortened by 2 bases and J by 1 base, with 14 bases between the two germline ends. Germline lookup yields CDR1 MDHEN and CDR2 SYDVKM. The CDR3 is made up of 16 amino acids. The data were taken from a study of T cell repertoires in cytomegalovirus infection. Study-wide context: Carrying CMV and the relevant HLA type showed in public TCR beta signatures. Points from the study as a whole: Dominating the ex vivo response were HLA-C-restricted CMV-specific TCR beta clonotypes. The cumulative frequency of public TCR beta families distinguished individuals who carried CMV together with the relevant HLA.

The chain links TRBV28 to TRBJ2-5; unclear D gene. This clonotype originated in a human donor in good health (CMV status not recorded). Some clones in this sample may be carry-over from other donors' samples. Sequencing input: PBMCs. CDR3 nucleotides: TGTGCCAGCAGTTTAGGCCTCGCGGAGCGCCAAGAGACCCAGTACTTC. This translates into CASSLGLAERQETQYF.